This is a list of T cell receptor beta chains from one sample in a study of cytomegalovirus exposure and HLA in healthy donors. Using immunoSEQ multiplex PCR, the repertoire was profiled, and TCRdb retains in-frame clones only, with some absent. The table lists approximately 160,000 clones, roughly 81% of them singletons. Sequencing was performed on PBMCs. Receptors were obtained from a girl between 5 and 17 years old in good health and CMV-seropositive. Each CDR3 is given with its conserved first and last residue. D genes are given only for firm matches.

j_gene: TRBJ2-1
d_gene: .
v_gene: TRBV2
CDR3aa: CASSRERSYNEQFF
CDR3nt: TGTGCCAGCTCGAGGGAGAGGTCCTACAATGAGCAGTTCTTC

j_gene: TRBJ2-1
d_gene: TRBD2
v_gene: TRBV9
CDR3aa: CASSNGLAGEWSYNEQFF
CDR3nt: TGTGCCAGCAGCAACGGACTAGCGGGGGAGTGGTCCTACAATGAGCAGTTCTTC

j_gene: TRBJ1-1
d_gene: .
v_gene: TRBV28
CDR3aa: CASSAGTPDPFF
CDR3nt: TGTGCCAGCAGTGCCGGGACACCTGACCCTTTCTTT

j_gene: TRBJ1-5
d_gene: .
v_gene: TRBV7-8
CDR3aa: CASSLSGGNQPQHF
CDR3nt: TGTGCCAGCAGCTTATCAGGGGGCAATCAGCCCCAGCATTTT

j_gene: TRBJ1-1
d_gene: .
v_gene: TRBV6-4
CDR3aa: CASSDGSGLTEAFF
CDR3nt: TGTGCCAGCAGTGACGGGAGCGGCCTCACTGAAGCTTTCTTT

j_gene: TRBJ1-1
d_gene: .
v_gene: TRBV27
CDR3aa: CASSFLPGNTEAFF
CDR3nt: TGTGCCAGCAGTTTCTTACCCGGGAACACTGAAGCTTTCTTT

j_gene: TRBJ2-7
d_gene: .
v_gene: TRBV2
CDR3aa: CASSDRSLEQYF
CDR3nt: TGTGCCAGCAGTGATAGGAGTCTCGAGCAGTACTTC

j_gene: TRBJ2-7
d_gene: .
v_gene: TRBV25-1
CDR3aa: CASTGQSYEQYF
CDR3nt: TGTGCCAGCACAGGACAGTCCTACGAGCAGTACTTC

j_gene: TRBJ2-7
d_gene: TRBD1
v_gene: TRBV27
CDR3aa: CASSLGTETYEQYF
CDR3nt: TGTGCCAGCAGTTTAGGGACAGAAACCTACGAGCAGTACTTC

j_gene: TRBJ2-5
d_gene: .
v_gene: TRBV7-3
CDR3aa: CASSLGAEAAETQYF
CDR3nt: TGTGCCAGCAGCTTAGGGGCCGAGGCCGCAGAGACCCAGTACTTC

j_gene: TRBJ2-1
d_gene: TRBD2
v_gene: TRBV5-6
CDR3aa: CASSFRGGAYNEQFF
CDR3nt: TGTGCCAGCAGCTTCCGGGGGGGAGCCTACAATGAGCAGTTCTTC